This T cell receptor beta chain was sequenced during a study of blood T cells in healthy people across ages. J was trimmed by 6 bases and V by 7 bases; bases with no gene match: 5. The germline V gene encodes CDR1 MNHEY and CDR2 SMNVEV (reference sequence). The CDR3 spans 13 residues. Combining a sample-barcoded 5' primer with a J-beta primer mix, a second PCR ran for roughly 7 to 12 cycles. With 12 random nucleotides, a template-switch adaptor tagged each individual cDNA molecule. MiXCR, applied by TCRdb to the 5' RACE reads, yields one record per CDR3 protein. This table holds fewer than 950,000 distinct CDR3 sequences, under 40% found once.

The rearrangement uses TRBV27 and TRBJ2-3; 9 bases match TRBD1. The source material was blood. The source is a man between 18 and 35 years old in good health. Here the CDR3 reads CASKDRGGDTQYF. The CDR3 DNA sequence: TGTGCCAGCAAAGACAGGGGGGGTGATACGCAGTATTTT.